The text below deals with one T cell receptor (beta chain). Its matching antigen is unknown. The sample comes from a study of T-cell reconstitution after alpha-beta-depleted transplantation in children. Broader study findings: At day 60, the high TCRbeta diversity found in some patients originated from recipient T cells and thymic progenitors that had survived. From newly produced T cells came most of the T-cell counts and diversity one year after transplant. It was reported that alpha-beta T cells came from several hundred expanded graft clones (about two months after transplant).

Unique molecular identifiers tagged the TCRbeta library. TCRdb re-analysed the PCR reads in MiXCR, keeping a single row per CDR3 protein. Altogether about 980,000 distinct CDR3 sequences are present, under 30% being singletons, with the ten largest covering about 28%. Trimming left V 3 bases short and J 1 base short, with 10 bases between. The CDR3 extends over 15 amino acids. The TCR comes from a boy in the first two years of life who had a stem cell transplant for SCID, so the T cells may come from the graft donor. The sample was PBMCs, mostly from graft donor cells, taken 360 days after TCRalphabeta/CD19-depleted stem cell transplant. The V call is TRBV12-3 or TRBV12-4, the J call TRBJ1-5, with D perhaps matching TRBD1 (6 bases). The CDR3 nucleotides are TGTGCCAGCAGTTTCAGGCAGGGGAGCAATCAGCCCCAGCATTTT. Translation gives CASSFRQGSNQPQHF.